The rows below give T cell receptor beta chains drawn from one sample of a study of cytomegalovirus exposure and HLA in healthy donors. TCRdb keeps only in-frame clones here, not all; method: immunoSEQ multiplex PCR. Its table lists roughly 80,000 clones. The sample consisted of PBMCs. Source of these receptors: a man aged 50 to 60 in good health and CMV-seropositive. Each CDR3 is given with its conserved first and last residue. D genes are given only for firm matches.

V gene	D gene	J gene	CDR3 protein	CDR3 DNA
TRBV28	.	TRBJ1-1	CASSQGGDTEAFF	TGTGCCAGCAGCCAAGGGGGTGACACTGAAGCTTTCTTT
TRBV5-1	.	TRBJ2-7	CASSESGGNYEQYF	TGCGCCAGCAGCGAGAGCGGAGGGAACTACGAGCAGTACTTC
TRBV6-1	.	TRBJ2-3	CAGGGSPITDTQYF	TGTGCAGGGGGGGGTTCCCCAATCACAGATACGCAGTATTTT
TRBV27	.	TRBJ1-1	CASSLAGARRNTEAFF	TGTGCCAGCAGTTTGGCGGGGGCCAGGAGGAACACTGAAGCTTTCTTT
TRBV19	.	TRBJ1-2	CASSIETGRAHGYTF	TGTGCCAGTAGTATAGAAACGGGCAGGGCCCATGGCTACACCTTC
TRBV29-1	TRBD1	TRBJ2-2	CSVADRDEGGELFF	TGCAGCGTTGCGGACAGGGATGAGGGCGGGGAGCTGTTTTTT
TRBV10-3	TRBD2	TRBJ2-7	CAISPEIAGTVEYF	TGTGCCATCAGTCCCGAGATAGCGGGTACGGTGGAGTACTTC
TRBV2	TRBD1	TRBJ1-4	CASSRQGSNEKLFF	TGTGCCAGCAGCCGACAGGGATCTAATGAAAAACTGTTTTTT
TRBV5-1	.	TRBJ1-3	CASSLGQTSRSSGNTIYF	TGCGCCAGCAGCCTGGGGCAGACAAGCCGAAGCTCTGGAAACACCATATATTTT
TRBV15	TRBD2	TRBJ2-4	CATSRGEGLNIQYF	TGTGCCACCAGCAGAGGGGAGGGGTTAAACATTCAGTACTTC
TRBV9	.	TRBJ2-2	CASSRAGFAGELFF	TGTGCCAGCAGCCGGGCAGGGTTCGCCGGGGAGCTGTTTTTT
TRBV5-1	.	TRBJ2-5	CASSSGQIQETQYF	TGCGCCAGCAGCTCTGGACAGATCCAAGAGACCCAGTACTTC
TRBV5-4	TRBD1	TRBJ1-1	CASSEDRADTEAFF	TGTGCCAGCAGCGAGGACAGGGCAGACACTGAAGCTTTCTTT
TRBV18	TRBD2	TRBJ2-3	CASSPKLAGAGTDTQYF	TGTGCCAGCTCACCGAAACTAGCGGGGGCTGGAACAGATACGCAGTATTTT
TRBV30	.	TRBJ1-6	CAWSPSGGVSYNSPLHF	TGTGCCTGGAGTCCTTCGGGGGGGGTGTCCTATAATTCACCCCTCCACTTT
TRBV6-1	TRBD1	TRBJ1-1	CASREGAEAFF	TGTGCCAGCAGGGAGGGGGCGGAAGCTTTCTTT
TRBV7-2	.	TRBJ1-2	CASSSPGQLVGYTF	TGTGCCAGCAGTTCTCCGGGACAACTGGTCGGCTACACCTTC